Each of the 13 T cell receptor beta chains below was sequenced from the same sample in a study of CD8+CD57+ T cells in acquired aplastic anemia. CDR3 and TCR beta VDJ profiling relied on genomic DNA as the template. MiXCR was run by TCRdb on the reads, yielding one entry per CDR3 protein. The sample records some 120,000 distinct CDR3 sequences, over 30% being singletons. Patients selected for sequencing had displayed CD8+CD57+ cell expansion by flow cytometry. What was sequenced was sorted CD4+, CD8+, or CD8+CD57+ T cells (not recorded which) from PBMCs. The receptors were gathered from a human donor with aplastic anemia.

The sample holds many counts of this clonotype. The chain is built from TRBV5-5 and TRBJ2-4; D is possibly TRBD2 (5 bases). V gave up 0 bases and J gave up 1 base, with 11 bases separating them. The CDR3 extends over 16 amino acids. Germline CDR1 is SGHKS and CDR2 is YYEKEE (reference sequence). CDR3 nucleotide sequence: TGTGCCAGCAGCTTGGCCGGGGTAGCTGCCAAAAACATTCAGTACTTC. This gives the protein CASSLAGVAAKNIQYF.

Worth noting for this clonotype: A read error is possible here, since a much larger clone lies one base away. The J gene is TRBJ2-7, the V gene TRBV7-2, with D possibly being TRBD1 or TRBD2 (6 bases each). CDR1 and CDR2 from the germline V gene are SGHTA and FQGNSA. There are 14 residues in the CDR3. V lost 7 bases to trimming and J lost 0 bases, with 13 bases between them. CDR3 bases: TGTGCCAGCACGGAGGGGGGCCGCTCCTACGAGCAGTACTTC. Translating gives CASTEGGRSYEQYF.

This clonotype was picked up many times. The rearrangement uses TRBV19 and TRBJ2-2; either TRBD1 or TRBD2 may fit D (6 bases each). This CDR3 has 15 amino acids. Germline V gene lookup returns CDR1 LNHDA and CDR2 SQIVND (reference sequence). The V and J ends lost 6 bases and 7 bases respectively, with 18 bases between them. The DNA for the CDR3 is TGTGCCAGTAGGCTCGTGGGGGGCCCAATCGGGGAGCTGTTTTTT. This encodes CASRLVGGPIGELFF.

Turning to this clonotype: Germline is not matched at one junction end, which may reflect a read error. This chain uses TRBV19 with TRBJ2-3; no firm D call. In germline, CDR1 is LNHDA, CDR2 SQIVND (reference sequence). The CDR3 is 14 residues long. DNA for the CDR3: TGTGCCAGTAGCCAGGCGAGGAGCACAGATACGCGGTATTTT. This codes for CASSQARSTDTRYF. Complete variable domain (other parts from reference TRBV19 and TRBJ2-3): DGGITQSPKYLFRKEGQNVTLSCEQNLNHDAMYWYRQDPGQGLRLIYYSQIVNDFQKGDIAEGYSVSREKKESFPLTVTSAQKNPTAFYLCASSQARSTDTRYFGPGTRLTVL.

This clonotype showed up many times. The CDR3 DNA reads TGTGCCACCAGCAGAGATCTCGCCTACGAGCAGTACGTC. Protein: CATSRDLAYEQYV. V usage is TRBV15 and J usage is TRBJ2-7; D is ambiguous. Per the germline V gene, CDR1 is LNHNV and CDR2 is YYDKDF (reference sequence). CDR3 size: 13 residues. Trimming pared 0 bases from V and 2 bases from J, leaving 5 bases between.

At least ten counts were recorded for this clonotype. The chain joins TRBV20-1 to TRBJ1-4, with D unclear. Germline CDR1 and CDR2: DFQATT and SNEGSKA (reference sequence). The CDR3 consists of 15 residues. Trimming shortened V by 1 base and J by 0 bases, and 9 bases separated the two germline ends. The CDR3 DNA is TGCAGTGCTAGAGTGGGGTTTTCAACTAATGAAAAACTGTTTTTT. It is translated as CSARVGFSTNEKLFF.

This clonotype was observed many times. The rearrangement links TRBV7-6 to TRBJ2-2; D call uncertain. With 2 bases removed from V and 1 base from J, the gap between germline ends came to 8 bases. Germline CDR1 is SGHVS and CDR2 is FNYEAQ. CDR3 size: 15 residues. The CDR3 DNA follows: TGTGCCAGCAGCTTATCATCCGTGAACACCGGGGAGCTGTTTTTT. It encodes CASSLSSVNTGELFF.

V and J are TRBV7-3 and TRBJ2-1, with 10 bases aligning to TRBD2. The germline gives CDR1 SGHTA, CDR2 FQGTGA. The CDR3 is 15 amino acids. Unmatched junction bases numbered 4, after V lost 3 bases and J lost 5 bases. The CDR3 spells CASSLELAGHNEQFF. Here the CDR3 DNA reads TGTGCCAGCAGCTTGGAACTAGCGGGGCACAATGAGCAGTTCTTC.

This clonotype was recorded a few times. The chain combines TRBV3-1 with TRBJ2-3; TRBD2 might be the D (5 bases). Germline V gives CDR1 LGHDT, CDR2 YNNKEL (reference sequence). V lost 3 bases to trimming and J lost 2 bases, with 21 bases between them. This CDR3 has 18 residues. The CDR3 DNA reads as TGTGCCAGCAGCCATAAGAGGGTGCTAGCCGAAAACACAGATACGCAGTATTTT. This encodes CASSHKRVLAENTDTQYF.

The chain recombines TRBV20-1 with TRBJ2-1; TRBD2 agrees at 8 bases. V lost 1 base and J lost 3; bases outside the gene matches: 5. Germline V gene data show CDR1 as DFQATT and CDR2 as SNEGSKA (reference sequence). CDR3 length: 15 residues. CDR3 DNA sequence: TGCAGTGCTAGAGTGGCGGGACTAGACTACAATGAGCAGTTCTTC. Encoded protein: CSARVAGLDYNEQFF.

The V and J genes are TRBV29-1 and TRBJ1-1; 10 nucleotides agree with TRBD1. CDR3 length: 16 amino acids. J gave up 1 base and V 2 bases, and 7 bases lay outside the gene matches. Germline-derived CDR1 and CDR2 are SQVTM and ANQGSEA. The CDR3 nucleotides are TGCAGCGTTGAATCTCCGGGACAGGGGACGAACACTGAAGCTTTCTTT. It yields the protein CSVESPGQGTNTEAFF.

This clonotype was counted many times. J is TRBJ2-5 and V is TRBV12-3 or TRBV12-4, with a weak D call TRBD1 (6 bases). The CDR3 length is 13 residues. V was pared by 5 bases and J by 5 bases, with 12 bases between. CDR3 region: CASSPGQKETQYF. Here the CDR3 DNA reads TGTGCCAGCAGTCCCGGACAGAAGGAGACCCAGTACTTC.

On this clonotype itself: The junction departs from the called germline gene at one end, perhaps through a read error. The rearrangement joins TRBV7-9 to TRBJ1-6; D is undetermined. Germline-derived CDR1 and CDR2 are SEHNR and FQNEAQ (reference sequence). This CDR3 has 12 residues. The CDR3: CAGSLTNSPLHF. The CDR3 DNA follows: TGTGCCGGCAGCTTGACTAATTCACCCCTCCACTTT.